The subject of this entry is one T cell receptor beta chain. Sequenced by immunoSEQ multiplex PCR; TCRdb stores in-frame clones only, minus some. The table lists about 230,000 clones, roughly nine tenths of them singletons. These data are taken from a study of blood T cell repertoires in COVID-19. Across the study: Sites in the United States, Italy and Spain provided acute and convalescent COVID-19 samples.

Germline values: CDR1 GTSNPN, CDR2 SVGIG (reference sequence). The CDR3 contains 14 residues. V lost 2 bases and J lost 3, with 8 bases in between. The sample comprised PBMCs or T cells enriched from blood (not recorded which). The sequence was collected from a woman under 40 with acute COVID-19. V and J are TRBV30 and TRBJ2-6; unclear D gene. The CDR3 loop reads CAWSSSVGANVLTF. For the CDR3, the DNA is TGTGCCTGGAGTTCCAGTGTTGGGGCCAACGTCCTGACTTTC.